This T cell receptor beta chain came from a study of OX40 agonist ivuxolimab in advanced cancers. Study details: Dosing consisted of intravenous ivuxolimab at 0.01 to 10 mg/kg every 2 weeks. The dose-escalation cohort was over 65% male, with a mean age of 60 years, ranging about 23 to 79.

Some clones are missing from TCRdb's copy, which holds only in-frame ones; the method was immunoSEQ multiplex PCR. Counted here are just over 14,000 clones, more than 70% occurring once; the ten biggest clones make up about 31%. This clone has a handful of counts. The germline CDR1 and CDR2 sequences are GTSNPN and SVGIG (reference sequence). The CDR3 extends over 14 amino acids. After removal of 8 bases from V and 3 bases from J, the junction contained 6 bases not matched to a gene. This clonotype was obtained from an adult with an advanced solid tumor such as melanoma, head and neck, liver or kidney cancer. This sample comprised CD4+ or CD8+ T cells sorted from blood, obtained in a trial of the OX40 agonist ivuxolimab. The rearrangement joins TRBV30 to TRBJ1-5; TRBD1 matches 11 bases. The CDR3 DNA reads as TGTGCCGCTGGGGACAGGGGGATCAATCAGCCCCAGCATTTT. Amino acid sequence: CAAGDRGINQPQHF.